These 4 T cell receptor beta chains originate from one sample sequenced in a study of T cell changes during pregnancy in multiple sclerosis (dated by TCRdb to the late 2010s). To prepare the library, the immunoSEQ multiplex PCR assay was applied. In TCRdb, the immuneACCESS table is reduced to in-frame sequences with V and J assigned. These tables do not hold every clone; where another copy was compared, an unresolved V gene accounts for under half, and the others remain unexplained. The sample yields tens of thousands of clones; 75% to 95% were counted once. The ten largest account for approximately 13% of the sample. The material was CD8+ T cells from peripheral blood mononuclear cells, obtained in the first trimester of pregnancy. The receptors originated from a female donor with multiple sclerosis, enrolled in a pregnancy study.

The CDR3 region is CASSQARYNEQFF. The CDR3 DNA sequence: TGCGCCAGCAGCCAAGCCAGGTACAATGAGCAGTTCTTC. V gene TRBV4-1 combines with J gene TRBJ2-1, with D hard to call. The V end was cut by 1 base, the J end by 4 bases, with 5 bases between. The germline gives CDR1 MGHRA, CDR2 YSYEKL. The CDR3 covers 13 residues.

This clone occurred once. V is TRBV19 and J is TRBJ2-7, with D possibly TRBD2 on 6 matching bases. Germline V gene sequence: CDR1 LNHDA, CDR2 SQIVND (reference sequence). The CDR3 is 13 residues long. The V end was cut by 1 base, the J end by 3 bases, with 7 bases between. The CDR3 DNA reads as TGTGCCAGTAGTATAGCTAGCGACTACGAGCAGTACTTC. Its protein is CASSIASDYEQYF.

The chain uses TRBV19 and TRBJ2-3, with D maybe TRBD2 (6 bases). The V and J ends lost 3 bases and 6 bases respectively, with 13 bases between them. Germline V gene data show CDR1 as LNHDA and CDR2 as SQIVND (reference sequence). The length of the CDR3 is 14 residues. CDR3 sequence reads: CASSILASGDTQYF. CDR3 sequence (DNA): TGTGCCAGTAGTATTCTAGCGAGCGGGGATACGCAGTATTTT.

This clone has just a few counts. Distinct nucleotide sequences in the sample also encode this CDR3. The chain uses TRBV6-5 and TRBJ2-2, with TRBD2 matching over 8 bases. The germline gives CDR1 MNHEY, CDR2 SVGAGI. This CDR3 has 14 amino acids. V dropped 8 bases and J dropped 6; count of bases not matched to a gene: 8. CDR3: CASAGLARSGELFF. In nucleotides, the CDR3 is TGTGCCAGCGCTGGACTAGCCAGATCCGGGGAGCTGTTTTTT.